This TCR beta chain was sequenced in a study of cytomegalovirus exposure and HLA in healthy donors. A note on this clone: Its specificity is not known.

The CDR3 has 15 residues. V lost 2 bases and J 12 bases, leaving 19 bases between the germline ends. Per germline, CDR1 MGHRA and CDR2 YSYEKL. PCR was performed using 60 Vbeta and 13 Jbeta primers. Sequenced by immunoSEQ multiplex PCR; TCRdb stores in-frame clones only, minus some. The table lists some 150,000 clones, roughly four fifths of them singletons. Study findings and constraints: Some TCR beta chains (about 170 of them) were listed as cytomegalovirus-associated. Relative to the approximately 630-donor mean, N-insertions were reportedly fewer in an Asian-associated ancestry cluster in a later analysis.

The chain links TRBV4-1 to TRBJ1-4, with D maybe TRBD1 (6 bases). The sample taken for sequencing was PBMCs. The source of this sequence is a man aged 40-50 years in good health and CMV-seronegative. The CDR3 nucleotides are TGCGCCAGCAGCCAACTTAGTCAGGGGCTCTGGGAACTGTTTTTT. Protein sequence: CASSQLSQGLWELFF.